This T cell receptor beta chain was documented in a study of T cell repertoires in cytomegalovirus infection. Notes on the study in general: The ex vivo response showed dominance by HLA-C-restricted CMV-specific TCR beta clonotypes.

Trimming took 5 bases from V and 10 from J, leaving 15 bases between them. The V gene's germline CDR1 is MNHNS and CDR2 SASEGT. CDR3 length equals 14 residues. The sample holds a few counts of this clonotype. No antigen is known for it. Via MiXCR, TCRdb re-called the reads, giving one row per CDR3 protein. In the table there are around 500,000 distinct CDR3 sequences, about two fifths of which are singletons. The sequencing here drew on cultured PBMCs, taken from culture after CMV antigen stimulation. The clonotype comes from a human donor in good health (CMV status not recorded). Some clones in this sample may be carry-over from other donors' samples. This chain uses TRBV6-1 with TRBJ1-6; D unresolved. CDR3 bases: TGTGCCAGCAGTTCTCAGAGGGTTGAATCACCCCTCCACTTT. Translating it yields CASSSQRVESPLHF.